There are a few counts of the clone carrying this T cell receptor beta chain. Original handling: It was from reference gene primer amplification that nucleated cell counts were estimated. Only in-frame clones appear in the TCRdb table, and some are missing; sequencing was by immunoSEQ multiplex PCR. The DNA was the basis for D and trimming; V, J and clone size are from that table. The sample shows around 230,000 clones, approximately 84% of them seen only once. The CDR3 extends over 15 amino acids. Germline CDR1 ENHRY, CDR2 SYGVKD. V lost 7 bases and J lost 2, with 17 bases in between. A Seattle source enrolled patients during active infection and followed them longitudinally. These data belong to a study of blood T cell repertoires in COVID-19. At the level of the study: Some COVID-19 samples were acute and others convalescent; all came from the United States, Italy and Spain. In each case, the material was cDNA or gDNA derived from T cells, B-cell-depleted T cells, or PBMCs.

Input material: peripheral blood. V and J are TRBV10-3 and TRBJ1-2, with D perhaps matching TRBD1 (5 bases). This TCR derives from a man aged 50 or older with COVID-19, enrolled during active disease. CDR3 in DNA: TGTGCCATCATCGCGGGGCTGTCGGAGAACTATGGCTACACCTTC. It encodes CAIIAGLSENYGYTF.